The clone carrying this T cell receptor (beta chain) was detected only a few times. These data belong to a study of T cells after yellow fever vaccination. A universal primer site and UMIs were added as TCR cDNA was made by 5'RACE template switching. Each CDR3 protein gets one entry after TCRdb re-called the 5' RACE reads with MiXCR. The table has some 500,000 distinct CDR3 sequences, roughly 13% seen once; the top ten hold around an eighth. With 4 bases clipped from V and 10 bases from J, the junction kept 19 bases outside the gene matches. The CDR3 length is 19 residues. The genes are TRBV12-3 or TRBV12-4 and TRBJ2-1; 13 bases align to TRBD2. The clonotype originates from a man younger than 45 who received the YFV17D yellow fever vaccine. Sequenced material: PBMCs, taken on the day of the yellow fever booster vaccination. The chain's CDR3 is CASSSRKRGGLAGWVEQFF. Here the CDR3 DNA reads TGTGCCAGCAGTTCCAGGAAGAGGGGGGGACTAGCGGGATGGGTGGAGCAGTTCTTC.